The 6 T cell receptor beta chains in this list originate from one sample, sequenced in a study of blood T cell repertoires in COVID-19. The assay was immunoSEQ multiplex PCR, and TCRdb's table has in-frame clones only and misses some. The sample includes about 240,000 clones, around 85% of them seen just once. The material sequenced was PBMCs or T cells enriched from blood (not recorded which). The source of these receptors is a middle-aged woman with acute COVID-19.

The rearrangement uses TRBV9 and TRBJ2-1; a weak D match, TRBD2 (6 bases). Between the trimmed V and J ends, which lost 3 bases and 5 bases, there was a span of 18 bases. CDR3 size: 16 residues. Per germline, CDR1 SGDLS and CDR2 YYNGEE. CDR3 protein: CASSAGSGSTHNEQFF. As DNA, the CDR3 is TGTGCCAGCAGCGCTGGTTCCGGGAGTACCCACAATGAGCAGTTCTTC.

The rearrangement uses TRBV7-9 and TRBJ1-2; 8 nucleotides agree with TRBD1. Germline CDR1 reads SEHNR; CDR2 reads FQNEAQ (reference sequence). With V trimmed by 4 bases and J by 4 bases, 8 bases remained unmatched. The CDR3 runs to 15 residues. The CDR3 DNA reads as TGTGCCAGCAGCTCTGGACAGGGATCCTTCTATGGCTACACCTTC. Residues: CASSSGQGSFYGYTF. The full variable domain, in which reference TRBV7-9 and TRBJ1-2 provide the parts outside the CDR3, is DTGVSQNPRHKITKRGQNVTFRCDPISEHNRLYWYRQTLGQGPEFLTYFQNEAQLEKSRLLSDRFSAERPKGSFSTLEIQRTEQGDSAMYLCASSSGQGSFYGYTFGSGTRLTVV.

The J gene is TRBJ2-1, the V gene TRBV30; D ambiguous. The CDR3 covers 11 residues. The germline V gene has CDR1 GTSNPN and CDR2 SVGIG (reference sequence). V was pared by 2 bases and J by 7 bases, with 6 bases between. The CDR3 DNA is TGTGCCTGGAGTCCCGAGAATGAGCAGTTCTTC. The encoded protein is CAWSPENEQFF.

The chain has TRBV7-3 and TRBJ2-3, with D possibly matching TRBD1 (5 bases). The germline V gene encodes CDR1 SGHTA and CDR2 FQGTGA. The CDR3 loop spans 15 amino acids. V was clipped by 2 bases and J by 1 base, with 10 bases between them. CDR3 residues: CASSLEGAGTDTQYF. In nucleotides, the CDR3 is TGTGCCAGCAGCTTAGAAGGGGCGGGCACAGATACGCAGTATTTT. Variable domain in full (rest from reference TRBV7-3 and TRBJ2-3): GAGVSQTPSNKVTEKGKYVELRCDPISGHTALYWYRQSLGQGPEFLIYFQGTGAADDSGLPNDRFFAVRPEGSVSTLKIQRTERGDSAVYLCASSLEGAGTDTQYFGPGTRLTVL.

The genes are TRBV5-5 and TRBJ2-2; unclear D gene. Germline CDR1 SGHKS, CDR2 YYEKEE (reference sequence). The CDR3 spans 16 residues. The V end was cut by 0 bases, the J end by 6 bases, with 15 bases between. The chain's CDR3 is CASSLEAASSPGELFF. The CDR3 DNA reads TGTGCCAGCAGCTTGGAGGCAGCGAGCTCGCCCGGGGAGCTGTTTTTT.

This clone was observed once. The rearrangement links TRBV12-5 to TRBJ1-1; 8 nucleotides match TRBD1. Germline loops: CDR1 LGHNT, CDR2 FRNRAP. The trim removed 1 base at V and 0 bases at J, leaving 7 bases unmatched. This CDR3 spans 17 amino acids. In nucleotides, the CDR3 is TGTGCTAGTGGTTTGGGACAGGGGAGGAGCATGAACACTGAAGCTTTCTTT. Residues: CASGLGQGRSMNTEAFF. The whole variable domain, remainder taken from reference TRBV12-5 and TRBJ1-1, is DARVTQTPRHKVTEMGQEVTMRCQPILGHNTVFWYRQTMMQGLELLAYFRNRAPLDDSGMPKDRFSAEMPDATLATLKIQPSEPRDSAVYFCASGLGQGRSMNTEAFFGQGTRLTVV.